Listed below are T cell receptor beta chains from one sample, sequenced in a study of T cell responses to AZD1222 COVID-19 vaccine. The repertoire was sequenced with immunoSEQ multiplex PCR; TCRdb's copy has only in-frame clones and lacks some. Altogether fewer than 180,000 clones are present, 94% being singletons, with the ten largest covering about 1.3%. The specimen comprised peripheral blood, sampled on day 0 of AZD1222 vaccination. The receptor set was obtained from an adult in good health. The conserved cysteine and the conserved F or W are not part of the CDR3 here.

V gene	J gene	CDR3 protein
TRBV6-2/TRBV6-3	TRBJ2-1	ASSYASAVRVAGSEQF
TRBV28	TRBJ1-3	ASSPTGIFSGNTIY
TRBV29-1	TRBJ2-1	SVESRGRNEQF
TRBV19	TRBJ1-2	AIEDRGNGYT
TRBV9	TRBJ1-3	ASSPMTGVGGNTIY
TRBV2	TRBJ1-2	AEAGGLRGYT
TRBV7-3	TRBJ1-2	ASSPDANYGYT
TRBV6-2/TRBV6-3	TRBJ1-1	ASSNPRQGYFTEAF
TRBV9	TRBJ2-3	ASSEGGFADTQY
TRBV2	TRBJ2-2	ASNPRTSTTGELF
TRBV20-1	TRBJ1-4	SASERRHNEKLF
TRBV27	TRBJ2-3	ASSPQRGDTQY
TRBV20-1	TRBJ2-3	SANPGNTQY
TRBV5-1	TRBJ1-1	ASSYGGLDTEAF
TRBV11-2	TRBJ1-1	ASSFGQGGNTEAF
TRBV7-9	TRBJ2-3	ASSPTSGIGTDTQY
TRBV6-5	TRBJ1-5	ASSRDISADQPQH
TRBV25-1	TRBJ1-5	ASSEPGSNQPQH
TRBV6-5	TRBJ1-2	ASSYSRQGGFGYT
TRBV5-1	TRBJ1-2	ASSLEGADYGYT
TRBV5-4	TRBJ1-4	ASSLGQGKKLF
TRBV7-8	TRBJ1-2	ASSLETSPLSGYT
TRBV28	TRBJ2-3	ASSSASRALDTQY
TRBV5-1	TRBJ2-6	ASSLDSRSGANVLT
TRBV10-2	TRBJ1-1	ASRATGVYTEAF
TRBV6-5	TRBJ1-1	ASSYSTENTEAF
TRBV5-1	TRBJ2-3	ASSDEGDTQY
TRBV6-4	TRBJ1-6	ASRNTSPLH